Listed below are T cell receptor beta chains from one sample, sequenced in a study of radiation and T cells in renal cell carcinoma. Measured with immunoSEQ multiplex PCR; TCRdb has only the in-frame clones, and not every one. The repertoire includes about 130,000 clones, roughly 80% of them detected once, and approximately 3% sits in the top ten. The source material was blood, sampled from a patient whose treatment included radiotherapy and nephrectomy. The receptors here all came from a woman aged 55-69 years with renal cell carcinoma. Each CDR3 is given with its conserved first and last residue. D genes are given only for firm matches. Rows may omit the clone size; those that give it use once, few, many or a size class.

TRBV27	TRBJ1-1	.	.	CASSLSIGSTEAFF	TGTGCCAGCAGTTTATCGATAGGATCCACTGAAGCTTTCTTT
TRBV6-5	TRBJ2-7	once	.	CASSYKGHLYEQYF	TGTGCCAGCAGTTACAAGGGTCATCTCTACGAGCAGTACTTC
TRBV5-4	TRBJ2-3	.	.	CASSSLGSDTQYF	TGTGCCAGCAGCTCCTTAGGTTCAGATACGCAGTATTTT
TRBV28	TRBJ1-1	.	.	CASTYLLNTEAFF	TGTGCCAGCACCTACCTTCTGAACACTGAAGCTTTCTTT
TRBV6-6	TRBJ1-1	.	.	CASSYSRQGNTEAFF	TGTGCCAGCAGTTACTCTCGCCAGGGGAACACTGAAGCTTTCTTT
TRBV2	TRBJ1-4	.	TRBD1	CASRKGTGNEKLFF	TGTGCCAGCAGGAAAGGGACAGGGAACGAAAAACTGTTTTTT
TRBV25-1	TRBJ2-7	.	.	CASSDRVTYEQYF	TGTGCCAGCAGTGACCGGGTTACCTACGAGCAGTACTTC
TRBV7-9	TRBJ2-3	once	.	CASSLVGAPYTQYF	TGTGCCAGCAGCTTAGTGGGAGCTCCTTATACGCAGTATTTT
TRBV4-1	TRBJ1-4	.	.	CASSRIMGDMELFF	TGCGCCAGCAGCCGTATCATGGGGGACATGGAACTGTTTTTT
TRBV27	TRBJ2-7	.	TRBD1	CASSLGQGAYEQYF	TGTGCCAGCAGTTTAGGGCAGGGGGCTTACGAGCAGTACTTC
TRBV11-2	TRBJ2-7	.	TRBD1	CASSSRDRDYEQYF	TGTGCCAGCAGCAGCCGGGACAGGGACTACGAGCAGTACTTC
TRBV9	TRBJ2-1	.	TRBD2	CASSPLPGGSYNEQFF	TGTGCCAGCAGCCCTCTCCCCGGCGGGAGTTACAATGAGCAGTTCTTC
TRBV4-2	TRBJ2-1	.	.	CASSQGLTFYNEQFF	TGTGCCAGCAGCCAAGGACTAACCTTCTACAATGAGCAGTTCTTC
TRBV19	TRBJ1-5	.	.	CASSPMTGNQPQHF	TGTGCCAGTAGTCCCATGACAGGCAATCAGCCCCAGCATTTT
TRBV10-2	TRBJ2-1	once	.	CASSEFYGGEQFF	TGCGCCAGCAGTGAGTTCTACGGGGGTGAGCAGTTCTTC
TRBV28	TRBJ2-7	.	.	CASSSLQAPYEQYF	TGTGCCAGCAGTTCCCTACAGGCCCCCTACGAGCAGTACTTC
TRBV28	TRBJ1-5	.	.	CASSLGVSVINQPQHF	TGTGCCAGCAGTTTAGGTGTGAGTGTAATCAATCAGCCCCAGCATTTT
TRBV14	TRBJ2-1	.	.	CASSQVIEGGKQFF	TGTGCCAGCAGCCAAGTAATTGAGGGCGGAAAGCAGTTCTTC
TRBV13	TRBJ2-3	.	TRBD1	CASSLDRGRGTDTQYF	TGTGCCAGCAGCTTGGACAGGGGCAGGGGGACAGATACGCAGTATTTT
TRBV5-5	TRBJ2-7	.	TRBD2	CASSRTFGLAGYEQYF	TGTGCCAGCAGCCGAACTTTCGGACTAGCGGGATACGAGCAGTACTTC
TRBV2	TRBJ2-2	.	TRBD1	CASTPGQGRTGELFF	TGTGCCAGCACCCCGGGACAGGGACGAACCGGGGAGCTGTTTTTT
TRBV10-3	TRBJ2-5	.	.	CAISLGMGQGETQYF	TGTGCCATCAGCCTCGGTATGGGCCAAGGAGAGACCCAGTACTTC
TRBV18	TRBJ2-6	.	.	CASSRGGDSGANVLTF	TGTGCCAGCTCACGTGGAGGGGACTCTGGGGCCAACGTCCTGACTTTC
TRBV7-2	TRBJ2-3	.	.	CASRRGTQADTQYF	TGTGCCAGCAGACGAGGGACACAGGCAGATACGCAGTATTTT
TRBV5-4	TRBJ1-5	.	.	CASSLGGNGGNQPQHF	TGTGCCAGCAGTTTAGGAGGGAATGGGGGCAATCAGCCCCAGCATTTT
TRBV5-1	TRBJ1-1	few	TRBD1	CASSPVWGQDTEAFF	TGCGCCAGCAGCCCGGTTTGGGGACAGGACACTGAAGCTTTCTTT
TRBV6-5	TRBJ2-7	.	.	CASSYSTQTLGDEQYF	TGTGCCAGCAGTTACTCGACCCAGACCCTCGGCGACGAGCAGTACTTC
TRBV6-1	TRBJ2-3	.	TRBD1	CATDRGSTDTQYF	TGTGCGACGGACAGGGGTAGCACAGATACGCAGTATTTT
TRBV29-1	TRBJ2-7	.	.	CSVEDPGGSSYEQYF	TGCAGCGTTGAAGATCCGGGGGGCAGCTCCTACGAGCAGTACTTC
TRBV7-9	TRBJ2-3	many	.	CASSHRQASTDTQYF	TGTGCCAGCAGCCATAGACAGGCTAGCACAGATACGCAGTATTTT
TRBV5-6	TRBJ2-7	.	TRBD1	CASSFSPGQTYEQYF	TGTGCCAGCAGCTTTTCGCCGGGACAGACCTACGAGCAGTACTTC
TRBV29-1	TRBJ2-4	many	.	CSVEEGGSLINIQYF	TGCAGCGTTGAAGAAGGCGGGTCCCTCATCAACATTCAGTACTTC
TRBV2	TRBJ2-1	.	TRBD2	CASSPQGGDYNEQFF	TGTGCCAGCAGTCCTCAGGGAGGGGACTACAATGAGCAGTTCTTC
TRBV9	TRBJ2-2	.	.	CASSVATYPTGELFF	TGTGCCAGCAGCGTAGCTACGTACCCCACCGGGGAGCTGTTTTTT
TRBV30	TRBJ1-6	.	.	CAWIRWGGSSYNSPLHF	TGTGCCTGGATCCGTTGGGGAGGGAGCTCCTATAATTCACCCCTCCACTTT
TRBV5-1	TRBJ2-3	.	.	CASSLPGVDTQYF	TGCGCCAGCAGCTTGCCTGGAGTAGATACGCAGTATTTT
TRBV14	TRBJ2-2	.	.	CASSHWTPNTGELFF	TGTGCCAGCAGCCATTGGACACCGAACACCGGGGAGCTGTTTTTT
TRBV7-9	TRBJ2-7	once	TRBD1	CASSLDGTGTYEQYF	TGTGCCAGCAGCTTAGATGGGACAGGAACCTACGAGCAGTACTTC
TRBV7-9	TRBJ2-5	.	TRBD2	CASRPPGLALFQETQYF	TGTGCCAGCAGGCCCCCGGGACTAGCCCTATTCCAGGAGACCCAGTACTTC
TRBV19	TRBJ2-5	.	TRBD2	CASSIGGGVMEETQYF	TGTGCCAGTAGTATTGGTGGGGGGGTGATGGAGGAGACCCAGTACTTC
TRBV28	TRBJ2-6	.	.	CASSSLGGANVLTF	TGTGCCAGCAGCTCTCTGGGTGGGGCCAACGTCCTGACTTTC
TRBV29-1	TRBJ2-1	.	TRBD1	CSGRDRGRVNEQFF	TGCAGCGGCCGGGACAGGGGACGGGTCAATGAGCAGTTCTTC
TRBV7-2	TRBJ1-1	once	.	CASSLNINMNTEAFF	TGTGCCAGCAGCTTAAATATCAATATGAACACTGAAGCTTTCTTT
TRBV14	TRBJ2-1	.	.	CASSQGNSRREQFF	TGTGCCAGCAGCCAAGGAAACTCGAGGCGTGAGCAGTTCTTC
TRBV5-5	TRBJ1-1	.	.	CASSLNRVLLTEAFF	TGTGCCAGCAGCTTGAACAGGGTCCTCCTCACTGAAGCTTTCTTT
TRBV5-1	TRBJ2-2	.	.	CASNARGGRDTGELFF	TGCGCCAGCAATGCGAGGGGGGGCAGAGACACCGGGGAGCTGTTTTTT
TRBV9	TRBJ1-2	.	.	CASSELQGLSF	TGTGCCAGCAGCGAGCTCCAAGGCCTCTCTTTC
TRBV28	TRBJ1-2	.	.	CASSPGAVPRNGYTF	TGTGCCAGCAGCCCCGGAGCGGTACCGAGGAATGGCTACACCTTC
TRBV5-1	TRBJ2-1	.	.	CASSLGWAEANEQFF	TGCGCCAGCAGCTTGGGATGGGCAGAGGCCAATGAGCAGTTCTTC
TRBV6-5	TRBJ2-1	.	.	CASSYEGGSMGNEQFF	TGTGCCAGCAGTTACGAGGGGGGTAGTATGGGGAATGAGCAGTTCTTC
TRBV7-3	TRBJ1-2	.	.	CASSPGGYYGYTF	TGTGCCAGCAGCCCGGGGGGTTACTATGGCTACACCTTC
TRBV6-8	TRBJ2-2	.	.	CASSLTGTNTGELFF	TGTGCCAGCAGTTTAACAGGCACGAACACCGGGGAGCTGTTTTTT
TRBV6-5	TRBJ2-1	.	.	CASSYSPLGDEQFF	TGTGCCAGCAGTTACTCCCCGTTAGGTGATGAGCAGTTCTTC